Sequencing of this T cell receptor (beta chain) was carried out in a study of persistence of HIV-infected CD4 T cells. Broader study findings: Compared with CD3/CD28-stimulated cells, CMV- and Gag-responding cells showed lower TCRbeta richness.

Germline V gene sequence: CDR1 DFQATT, CDR2 SNEGSKA (reference sequence). This CDR3 has 11 amino acids. V dropped 6 bases and J dropped 3 bases, with 7 bases sitting between them. This clone was recorded a few times. As yet, its antigen is unknown. The libraries were made with immunoSEQ version 4 in survey mode. Sequenced by immunoSEQ multiplex PCR; TCRdb stores in-frame clones only, minus some. The profile shows over 35,000 clones, about nine tenths of them singletons. This nonspecific control used anti-CD3/anti-CD28 bead stimulation of CD4+ T cells. CD4+ T cells upregulating both CD40 ligand and CD69 were sorted as responding cells.

The sequence was collected from an adult man with HIV who was CMV-seropositive. Sequenced here: CD4+ T cells sorted from PBMCs after roughly 17-hour stimulation, sampled from a patient who received antiretroviral therapy. The chain has TRBV20-1 and TRBJ2-3, with D unresolved. The CDR3 is CSAHHTDTQYF. For the CDR3, the DNA is TGCAGTGCGCACCATACAGATACGCAGTATTTT.